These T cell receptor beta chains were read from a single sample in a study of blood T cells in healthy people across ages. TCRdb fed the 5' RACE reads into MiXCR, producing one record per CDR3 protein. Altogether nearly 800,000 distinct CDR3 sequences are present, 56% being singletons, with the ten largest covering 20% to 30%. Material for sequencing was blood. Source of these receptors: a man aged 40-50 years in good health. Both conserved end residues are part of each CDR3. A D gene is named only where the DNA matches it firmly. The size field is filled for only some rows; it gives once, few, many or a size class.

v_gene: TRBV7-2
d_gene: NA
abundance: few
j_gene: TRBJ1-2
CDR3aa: CASSQGNPGVYGYTF
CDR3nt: TGTGCCAGCAGCCAGGGGAACCCAGGAGTCTATGGCTACACCTTC

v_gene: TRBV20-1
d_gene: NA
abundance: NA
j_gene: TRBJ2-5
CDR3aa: CSARPSSVQETQYF
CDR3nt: TGCAGTGCTAGGCCCAGCAGTGTCCAAGAGACCCAGTACTTC

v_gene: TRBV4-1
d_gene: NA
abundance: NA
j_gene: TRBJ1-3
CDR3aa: CASSHGLGNTIYF
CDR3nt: TGCGCCAGCAGCCACGGACTTGGAAACACCATATATTTT

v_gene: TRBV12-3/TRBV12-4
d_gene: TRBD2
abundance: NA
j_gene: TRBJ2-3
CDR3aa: CASRPGLADTQYF
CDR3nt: TGTGCCAGCAGGCCGGGACTAGCGGATACGCAGTATTTT

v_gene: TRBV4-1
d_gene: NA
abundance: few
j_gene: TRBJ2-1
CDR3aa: CASSQAPYNEQFF
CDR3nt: TGCGCCAGCAGCCAAGCTCCCTACAATGAGCAGTTCTTC

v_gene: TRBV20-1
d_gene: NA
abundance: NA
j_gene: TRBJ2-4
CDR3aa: CSARTPPRGSKNIQYF
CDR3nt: TGCAGTGCTAGAACCCCTCCCCGGGGATCCAAAAACATTCAGTACTTC

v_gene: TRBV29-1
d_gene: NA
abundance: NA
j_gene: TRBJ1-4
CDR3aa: CSANLVTRVGGEKLFF
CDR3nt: TGCAGCGCTAACCTTGTAACCAGGGTAGGCGGTGAAAAACTGTTTTTT

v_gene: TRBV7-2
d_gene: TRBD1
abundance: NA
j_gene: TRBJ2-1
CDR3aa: CASSSIGTGFSSYNEQFF
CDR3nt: TGTGCCAGCAGCTCAATTGGGACAGGGTTCAGCTCCTACAATGAGCAGTTCTTC

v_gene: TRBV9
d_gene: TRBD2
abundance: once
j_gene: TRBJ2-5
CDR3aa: CASSSTSGWKETQYF
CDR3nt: TGTGCCAGCAGCTCAACTAGCGGGTGGAAAGAGACCCAGTACTTC

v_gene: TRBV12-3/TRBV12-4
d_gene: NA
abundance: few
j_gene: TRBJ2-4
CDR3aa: CASSSTGILSAKNIQYF
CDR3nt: TGTGCCAGCAGTTCAACAGGGATCCTGTCGGCCAAAAACATTCAGTACTTC

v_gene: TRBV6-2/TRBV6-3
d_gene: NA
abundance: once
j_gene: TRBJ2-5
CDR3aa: CANSYLAENQETQYF
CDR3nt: TGTGCCAACAGTTACTTGGCGGAGAACCAAGAGACCCAGTACTTC

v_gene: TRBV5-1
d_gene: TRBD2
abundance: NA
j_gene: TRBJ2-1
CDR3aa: CASSATGTSGFNEQFF
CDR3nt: TGCGCCAGCAGCGCTACCGGGACTAGCGGCTTTAATGAGCAGTTCTTC

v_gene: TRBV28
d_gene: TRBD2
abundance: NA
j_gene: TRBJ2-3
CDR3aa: CASNDPTSGLTDTQYF
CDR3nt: TGTGCCAGCAATGACCCGACTAGCGGTCTCACAGATACGCAGTATTTT

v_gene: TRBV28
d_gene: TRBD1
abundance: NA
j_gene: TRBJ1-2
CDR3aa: CASSNTAGQLRYGYTF
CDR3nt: TGTGCCAGCAGCAACACGGCGGGACAGCTTCGCTATGGCTACACCTTC

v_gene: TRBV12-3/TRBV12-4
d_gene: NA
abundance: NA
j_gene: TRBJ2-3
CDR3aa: CASRTTGGSVGTDTQYF
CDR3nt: TGTGCCAGCAGAACCACGGGGGGCAGCGTTGGCACAGATACGCAGTATTTT

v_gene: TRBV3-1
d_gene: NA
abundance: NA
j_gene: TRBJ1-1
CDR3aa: CASSQAGVGNTEAFF
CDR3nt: TGTGCCAGCAGCCAAGCAGGGGTTGGGAACACTGAAGCTTTCTTT

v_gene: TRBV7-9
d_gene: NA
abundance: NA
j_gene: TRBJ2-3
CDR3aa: CASSLGLGSTDTQYF
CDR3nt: TGTGCCAGCAGCTTAGGTCTCGGGTCCACAGATACGCAGTATTTT

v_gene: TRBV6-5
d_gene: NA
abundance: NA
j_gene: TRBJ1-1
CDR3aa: CASSFGQGPPMNTEAFF
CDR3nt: TGTGCCAGCAGTTTCGGTCAGGGGCCACCAATGAACACTGAAGCTTTCTTT

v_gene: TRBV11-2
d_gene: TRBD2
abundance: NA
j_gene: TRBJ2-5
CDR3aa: CASRPASGSKETQYF
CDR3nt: TGTGCCAGCAGGCCGGCTAGCGGGAGCAAAGAGACCCAGTACTTC

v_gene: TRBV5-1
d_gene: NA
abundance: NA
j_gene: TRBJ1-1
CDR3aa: CASSFGRLSFF
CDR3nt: TGCGCCAGCAGCTTCGGCAGGCTCTCTTTCTTT

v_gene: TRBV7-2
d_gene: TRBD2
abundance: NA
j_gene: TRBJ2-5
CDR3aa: CASSWSGRGETQYF
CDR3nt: TGTGCCAGCAGCTGGAGCGGGAGAGGAGAGACCCAGTACTTC

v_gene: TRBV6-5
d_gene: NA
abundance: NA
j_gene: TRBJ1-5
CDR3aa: CASRTGTAQPQHF
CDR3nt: TGTGCCAGCAGAACCGGGACGGCACAGCCCCAGCATTTT

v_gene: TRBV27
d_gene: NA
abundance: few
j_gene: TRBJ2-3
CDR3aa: CASSQGRYTDTQYF
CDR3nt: TGTGCCAGCAGTCAGGGCCGGTACACAGATACGCAGTATTTT

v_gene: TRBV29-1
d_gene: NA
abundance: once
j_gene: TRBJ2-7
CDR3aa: CSADRGSHEQYF
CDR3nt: TGCAGCGCCGATAGGGGATCCCACGAGCAGTACTTC

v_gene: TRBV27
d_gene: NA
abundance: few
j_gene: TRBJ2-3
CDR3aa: CASSPRDGSTDTQYF
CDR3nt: TGTGCCAGCAGTCCCCGGGACGGTAGCACAGATACGCAGTATTTT

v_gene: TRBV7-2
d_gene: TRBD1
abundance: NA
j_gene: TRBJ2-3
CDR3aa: CASSLVRTGGPDTQYF
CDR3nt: TGTGCCAGCAGCTTAGTGAGGACAGGGGGCCCAGATACGCAGTATTTT